Listed below are T cell receptor beta chains from one sample, sequenced in a study of long-term antiretroviral therapy in people with HIV. The table came from immunoSEQ multiplex PCR; TCRdb's copy has only in-frame clones and leaves some out. The sample yields 25,000 to 30,000 clones, around nine tenths seen once. The sequencing here drew on unsorted PBMCs, taken 1.8 years after starting antiretroviral therapy. The source is a young woman with HIV. CDR3s include the opening cysteine and the closing phenylalanine or tryptophan. D genes are given only for firm matches. Clone size is given for some rows only: seen once, a few or many times, or a class if the clone is expanded.

>-|TRBJ2-7|TRBV6-5|15|-
CASSIQLITSYEQYF
TGTGCCAGCAGTATACAGCTGATTACCTCCTACGAGCAGTACTTC
>-|TRBJ1-3|TRBV9|13|-
CASTGQPGNTIYF
TGTGCCAGCACGGGACAACCTGGAAACACCATATATTTT
>-|TRBJ1-5|TRBV19|14|-
CASRMGVGNQPQHF
TGTGCCAGCCGGATGGGGGTCGGCAATCAGCCCCAGCATTTT
>-|TRBJ2-3|TRBV7-9|17|TRBD1
CASSSPPDRGRGDTQYF
TGTGCCAGCAGCTCACCTCCGGACAGGGGGCGAGGGGATACGCAGTATTTT
>-|TRBJ2-7|TRBV5-1|12|-
CASSLDWYEQYF
TGCGCCAGCAGCTTGGATTGGTACGAGCAGTACTTC
>-|TRBJ2-2|TRBV6-5|13|TRBD1
CATGKMYTGELFF
TGTGCGACAGGGAAGATGTACACCGGGGAGCTGTTTTTT
>-|TRBJ2-7|TRBV10-3|13|-
CATLIGQNYEQYF
TGTGCCACCCTAATCGGGCAGAACTACGAGCAGTACTTC
>-|TRBJ2-3|TRBV6-6|16|-
CASSYPGVPSTDTQYF
TGTGCCAGCAGTTACCCTGGAGTTCCTAGCACAGATACGCAGTATTTT
>-|TRBJ1-2|TRBV6-4|13|-
CASSDSIQLPLHF
TGTGCCAGCAGTGACTCGATCCAGTTACCACTCCACTTC
>-|TRBJ2-7|TRBV19|16|-
CASSRSLGGAPYEQYF
TGTGCCAGTAGTAGAAGTTTGGGGGGCGCCCCCTACGAGCAGTACTTC
>-|TRBJ1-5|TRBV21-1|12|-
CADKFGHQPQHF
TGTGCAGACAAGTTCGGCCATCAGCCCCAGCATTTT
>-|TRBJ2-1|TRBV27|18|TRBD2
CASSPGTSGRSSYNEQFF
TGTGCCAGCAGTCCCGGGACTAGCGGGCGTAGCTCCTACAATGAGCAGTTCTTC
>-|TRBJ2-2|TRBV27|14|TRBD2
CASSVAGKTGELFF
TGTGCCAGCAGTGTAGCGGGAAAAACCGGGGAGCTGTTTTTT
>-|TRBJ1-5|TRBV10-2|13|TRBD1
CATKDRVDQPQHF
TGCGCCACCAAGGACAGGGTTGATCAGCCCCAGCATTTT
>-|TRBJ1-2|TRBV28|14|-
CASAIMDSNGGYTF
TGTGCCAGCGCTATAATGGACAGTAATGGAGGCTACACCTTC
>-|TRBJ1-1|TRBV7-3|13|-
CASSPNRAPRAFF
TGTGCCAGCAGCCCAAACAGGGCCCCAAGGGCTTTCTTT
>few|TRBJ2-7|TRBV19|17|-
CASSKEGGWGEAYEQYF
TGTGCCAGTAGTAAAGAAGGGGGATGGGGAGAAGCCTACGAGCAGTACTTC
>-|TRBJ1-1|TRBV27|16|-
CASSLSGRGGRTEAFF
TGTGCCAGCAGTTTATCGGGGCGGGGGGGTAGGACTGAAGCTTTCTTT